This T cell receptor beta chain is drawn from a study of tumor-infiltrating lymphocytes in primary liver carcinoma. Germline loops: CDR1 MNHEY, CDR2 SVGEGT. This CDR3 contains 16 residues. A constant-region primer served to make TCR beta cDNA from about 490 ng total RNA. Amplification in three nested multiplex PCR rounds with slightly modified ARM-PCR gave rise to TCR beta libraries. The first two PCR rounds used TRBV1-TRBV30 forward primers with a C-beta reverse primer, 10 cycles each. One entry per CDR3 protein results from TCRdb running MiXCR on the multiplex PCR reads. The data contain fewer than 200,000 distinct CDR3 sequences, roughly 80% of them seen just once; the ten biggest clones take up approximately 18%. Points on this clonotype: A junction boundary mismatches the germline segment, possibly from a read error.

Bulk tissue was left unsorted, and RNA and DNA were co-extracted from approximately 20-30 mg of it. V and J are TRBV6-2 or TRBV6-3 and TRBJ1-1; no reliable D call. The sequenced sample was tumor tissue from primary liver carcinoma. This TCR derives from a man in his forties with primary liver carcinoma and hepatitis B virus infection. The CDR3, as DNA: TGTGCCAGCAATTACTCACTGGTTTACCACCACACTGAAGCTTTCTTT. It specifies CASNYSLVYHHTEAFF.